This paragraph reports one TCR beta chain. The antigen is undetermined. CDR3 length: 13 amino acids. The V gene lost 6 bases and the J gene lost 3 bases, with 12 bases spanning the gap. Germline V gene lookup returns CDR1 SGHDT and CDR2 YYEEEE. PCR was performed using 60 Vbeta and 13 Jbeta primers. TCRdb's table, derived via immunoSEQ multiplex PCR, lists solely in-frame clones and lacks some. The table includes about 130,000 clones, about 80% detected once. The data derive from a study of cytomegalovirus exposure and HLA in healthy donors. Study results and caveats: On later analysis, the bulk of CMV-associated TCR beta chains appeared to be HLA-restricted. Researchers reportedly found TCR beta sequences accurately predicted most subjects' HLA-A and HLA-B alleles.

Each donor was healthy, and each was a bone marrow donor. Sequenced material: PBMCs. The gene calls are TRBV5-6 and TRBJ1-1; no clear D gene. The sequence was obtained from a man aged 25-45 years in good health and CMV-seropositive. CDR3 in DNA: TGTGCCAGCAACGAGGGTGAGGACACTGAAGCTTTCTTT. Translated, it gives CASNEGEDTEAFF. Drawing the rest from reference TRBV5-6 and TRBJ1-1, the complete variable domain is DAGVTQSPTHLIKTRGQQVTLRCSPKSGHDTVSWYQQALGQGPQFIFQYYEEEERQRGNFPDRFSGHQFPNYSSELNVNALLLGDSALYLCASNEGEDTEAFFGQGTRLTVV.